The clone carrying this T cell receptor beta chain has ten or more counts. This sample is part of a study of low-dose radiotherapy and immunotherapy resistance in tumors. Time point of the sample: before trial treatment. V shed 6 bases and J shed 4 bases, with 21 bases lying between them. CDR3 length equals 16 residues. Looked up from germline, CDR1 is MGHDK and CDR2 is SYGVNS. Alpha and beta chains were covered, as first-strand cDNA relied on TRAV- and TRBV-specific primers. It was with a constant-region primer and a V-primer adapter that TCRs were amplified over roughly 19 PCR cycles. TCRdb re-called the reads with MiXCR, one entry per CDR3 protein. The table lists under 90,000 distinct CDR3 sequences, 15% to 20% of them singletons.

This specimen was PBMCs, taken before treatment. The chain recombines TRBV25-1 with TRBJ1-2; D is unresolved. This sequence originates from a male donor with prostate cancer. CDR3 sequence (DNA): TGTGCCAGCAGGGAAACGCCGGGCAGAAGCTGCTATGGCTACACCTTC. It specifies CASRETPGRSCYGYTF.